This T cell receptor beta chain was documented in a study of beta chain features in type 1 diabetes. What was sequenced were expressed TCRB transcripts, since all of the isolated RNA had been reverse transcribed. Profiled with immunoSEQ multiplex PCR; TCRdb holds only in-frame clones, not every one. The data contain under 500,000 clones, approximately 31% of them seen just once; the ten biggest clones take up 0.06% to 0.07%. In total, each donor contributed a single heparinised blood draw that averaged around 100 mL. There are a few counts of this clone. Germline V gene data show CDR1 as GTSNPN and CDR2 as SVGIG (reference sequence). The CDR3 extends over 11 amino acids. Trimming took 6 bases from V and 5 from J, leaving 10 bases between them.

The sample comprised naive CD4+ T cells from blood. The origin of this receptor is a man aged 18-30 years in good health. The chain employs TRBV30 and TRBJ1-1; D gene unclear. CDR3 sequence: CACLIRTEAFF. The CDR3 DNA reads as TGTGCCTGCCTCATCAGAACTGAAGCTTTCTTT.